This T cell receptor beta chain is drawn from a study of T-cell memory formation after mild COVID-19. Study as a whole: The TCR clusters were mostly specific to one donor.

Study-wide results and caveats: Clones that contracted from day 15 to 85 had balanced CD4/CD8; later expanders were CD4+ biased. Contracting CD4+ clones sat mainly in CM and EM; CD8+ in EMRA.

This clonotype was seen more than once but under ten times. The antigen remains unidentified. From 5'RACE with constant-segment primers came TCR alpha and TCR beta cDNA libraries that carried sample barcodes and UMIs. One entry per CDR3 protein, called by TCRdb with MiXCR from the 5' RACE reads. The data hold about 360,000 distinct CDR3 sequences, with 13% observed a single time. Germline lookup yields CDR1 SGHRS and CDR2 YFSETQ. Trimming took 7 bases from V and 0 from J, leaving 8 bases between them. CDR3 length: 13 amino acids. The rearrangement joins TRBV5-1 to TRBJ1-3; D may be TRBD1 (6 bases). The sequencing sample was made of PBMCs or a T cell subset sorted from them (not recorded which). The origin of this receptor is a man aged 18 to 29 who had mild COVID-19 (a few samples of this study predate the infection). Cell type and time point are not known. The CDR3 loop reads CASQDSSGNTIYF. In DNA form, the CDR3 reads TGCGCCAGCCAGGACAGCTCTGGAAACACCATATATTTT.